The 30 T cell receptor beta chains reported below all come from one sample, sequenced in a study of T cells in Graves' hyperthyroidism and ophthalmopathy (dated by TCRdb to between 2017 and 2020). Library creation used multiplex PCR. Sequencing used an Illumina HiSeq 2000. TCR beta CDR3 regions were amplified from RNA transcripts. For the first round of RT-PCR on the TCR CDR3, the HTBI primer set was used together with the Qiagen OneStep RT-PCR kit. The public reads were quality trimmed at Q25 with fastp and then assembled into clones with MiXCR by TCRdb, keeping productive beta chains. Under each unique CDR3 protein, matching rows form one entry showing the most common genes and DNA. The sample profile shows 130,000 or so distinct CDR3 sequences; about 20% of them were found once. The ten largest clones represent around 69% of the sample. Material: blood. These receptors all stem from a woman in her forties or fifties with Graves' hyperthyroidism that later progressed to Graves' ophthalmopathy.

On this clonotype: A much larger clone lies a single base off, so this may be a read error. The chain links TRBV7-9 to TRBJ2-1, with a tentative D call TRBD1 (5 bases). V lost 3 bases and J lost 0, with 18 bases in between. Germline CDR1 SEHNR, CDR2 FQNEAQ (reference sequence). The CDR3 has 18 amino acids. The CDR3 DNA reads as TGTGCCAGCAGCTTTGGGGCCACCCGGAAAAGCTCCTACAATGAGCAGTTCTTC. Translated: CASSFGATRKSSYNEQFF.

J is TRBJ2-4 and V is TRBV19, with 12 bases fitting TRBD2. Trimming at V came to 7 bases and at J to 7 bases, leaving 5 bases not matched to a gene. Germline assignment: CDR1 LNHDA and CDR2 SQIVND (reference sequence). The CDR3 sequence is 14 residues long. CDR3 DNA: TGTGCCAGTACTAGCGGGAGGGCCTTGAACATTCAGTACTTC. It translates to CASTSGRALNIQYF.

Many counts were recorded for this clonotype. V gene TRBV11-2 combines with J gene TRBJ2-3, with 11 nucleotides matching TRBD1. Trimming removed 5 bases from V and 4 bases from J; junction bases left unmatched: 5. CDR3 length equals 15 residues. Per the germline V gene, CDR1 is SGHAT and CDR2 is FQNNGV. CDR3 in DNA: TGTGCCAGCAGCCTGTGGGACAGGGGGGCAGATACGCAGTATTTT. It specifies CASSLWDRGADTQYF.

Comment on this clonotype: A much larger clone is a single base away; this may be a read error. The chain joins TRBV18 to TRBJ1-1; TRBD1 is a possible D gene (6 bases). CDR1 and CDR2 from the germline V gene are KGHSH and LQKENI. The CDR3 extends over 15 amino acids. This CDR3 is CTSSPGASMNTEAFF. The CDR3 DNA reads as TGTACCAGCTCACCGGGGGCCAGCATGAACACTGAAGCTTTCTTT.

Many counts were recorded for this clonotype. The V gene is TRBV20-1, the J gene TRBJ2-1; maybe TRBD1 (6 bases). The CDR3 length is 15 residues. The V and J ends lost 3 bases and 5 bases respectively, with 17 bases between them. The germline CDR1 and CDR2 sequences are DFQATT and SNEGSKA (reference sequence). This chain's CDR3 is CSARDTGYGNNEQFF. Here the CDR3 DNA reads TGCAGTGCTAGGGATACAGGGTATGGTAACAATGAGCAGTTCTTC.

This clonotype was counted at least ten times. This chain's CDR3 is CSARAGGDGLNEQFF. CDR3 nucleotides: TGCAGTGCTAGAGCGGGGGGAGACGGGTTGAATGAGCAGTTCTTC. The chain carries TRBV20-1 and TRBJ2-1; 7 bases line up with TRBD2. There are 15 residues in the CDR3. CDR1 is DFQATT and CDR2 is SNEGSKA in the germline V gene (reference sequence). J was trimmed by 7 bases and V by 1 base; bases with no gene match: 10.

The CDR3 DNA is TGCAGCGTTGAAGGTCAACACCCAGATACGCAGTATTTT. The encoded protein is CSVEGQHPDTQYF. The genes are TRBV29-1 and TRBJ2-3; D remains ambiguous. The CDR3 spans 13 residues. With 1 base removed from V and 4 bases from J, the gap between germline ends came to 9 bases. Germline V lookup: CDR1 SQVTM, CDR2 ANQGSEA.

This clonotype was seen a few times. The gene calls are TRBV4-1 and TRBJ1-3; D remains unclear. Trimming took 2 bases from V and 3 from J, leaving 11 bases between them. This CDR3 is built from 15 residues. From germline, CDR1 is MGHRA and CDR2 YSYEKL. The CDR3 DNA sequence: TGCGCCAGCAGCCAATCGTTCCGGGTTGGAAACACCATATATTTT. Protein product: CASSQSFRVGNTIYF.

This clonotype was recorded at least ten times. The chain has TRBV27 and TRBJ2-7; 12 positions agree with TRBD1. V was clipped by 4 bases and J by 2 bases; unmatched bases: 18. The CDR3 has 20 residues. Germline V gives CDR1 MNHEY, CDR2 SMNVEV (reference sequence). The CDR3 sequence is CASSSSSVPGQGATPYEQYF. In DNA form, the CDR3 reads TGTGCCAGCAGTTCATCGTCAGTCCCGGGACAGGGGGCGACCCCCTACGAGCAGTACTTC.

The genes are TRBV20-1 and TRBJ2-7, with 7 bases fitting TRBD1. The germline V gene has CDR1 DFQATT and CDR2 SNEGSKA (reference sequence). V shed 1 base and J 0 bases; nucleotides not matched to a gene: 3. The CDR3 is 14 residues long. The CDR3 reads CSARARDSSYEQYF. CDR3 DNA: TGCAGTGCTAGAGCCCGGGACAGCTCCTACGAGCAGTACTTC.

The chain recombines TRBV30 with TRBJ1-1; D not certain. The germline V gene has CDR1 GTSNPN and CDR2 SVGIG (reference sequence). The CDR3 has 11 residues. In DNA form, the CDR3 reads TGTGCTACAGCTGGGAACACTGAAGCTTTCTTT. It yields the protein CATAGNTEAFF.

This chain joins TRBV14 and TRBJ2-1; 8 nucleotides line up with TRBD2. V lost 2 bases to trimming and J lost 6 bases; unmatched junction nucleotides: 9. This CDR3 has 16 residues. In germline, CDR1 is SGHDN, CDR2 FVKESK. CDR3 DNA sequence: TGTGCCAGCAGCCAACTGGAACGGGAGGGTCTCAATGAGCAGTTCTTC. It encodes CASSQLEREGLNEQFF.

This clonotype was seen ten or more times. The chain uses TRBV28 and TRBJ2-7, with D possibly matching TRBD1 (6 bases). Trimming cost V 7 bases and J 2 bases, with 9 bases left between them. Germline CDR1 is MDHEN and CDR2 is SYDVKM. CDR3 length: 12 amino acids. The CDR3 is CASKQGPYEQYF. CDR3 nucleotide sequence: TGTGCCAGCAAACAGGGCCCCTACGAGCAGTACTTC.

CDR3 nucleotides: TGTGCCAGCAGCTTGGGCCAGGGGTTGGATACGCAGTATTTT. It encodes CASSLGQGLDTQYF. This sequence joins TRBV7-9 and TRBJ2-3; tentative D call: TRBD1 (6 bases). From germline, CDR1 is SEHNR and CDR2 FQNEAQ (reference sequence). This CDR3 is built from 14 residues. V lost 3 bases and J 6 bases, leaving 13 bases between the germline ends.

This clonotype has a count of ten or more. The J gene is TRBJ1-3, the V gene TRBV6-1; D remains unclear. Germline CDR1 is MNHNS and CDR2 is SASEGT. The CDR3 is 15 amino acids. V dropped 5 bases and J dropped 8 bases, with 19 bases sitting between them. CDR3 region: CASSYSAPPRDTIYF. CDR3 sequence (DNA): TGTGCCAGCAGTTATTCTGCCCCACCTCGGGACACCATATATTTT.

The chain recombines TRBV9 with TRBJ1-5, with D possibly being TRBD1 (5 bases). This CDR3 is 15 amino acids long. V gave up 0 bases and J gave up 1 base, with 8 bases separating them. The germline V gene encodes CDR1 SGDLS and CDR2 YYNGEE. The CDR3 is CASSVEPGSNQPQHF. DNA for the CDR3: TGTGCCAGCAGCGTAGAGCCAGGGAGCAATCAGCCCCAGCATTTT.

This chain uses TRBV6-2 or TRBV6-3 with TRBJ2-2; 11 bases line up with TRBD1. Germline values: CDR1 MNHEY, CDR2 SVGEGT. The CDR3 spans 15 residues. J was trimmed by 0 bases and V by 8 bases; bases with no gene match: 2. CDR3 in amino acids: CASAGQGANTGELFF. For the CDR3, the DNA is TGTGCCAGCGCGGGACAGGGGGCGAACACCGGGGAGCTGTTTTTT.

Ten or more counts support this clonotype. The gene calls are TRBV5-1 and TRBJ2-2, with 10 nucleotides matching TRBD2. The germline CDR1 and CDR2 sequences are SGHRS and YFSETQ. J lost 6 bases, V lost 2 bases, and 10 bases had no gene match. This CDR3 is 17 amino acids long. The CDR3 region is CASSLVAGGNNPGELFF. The CDR3 bases are TGCGCCAGCAGCTTAGTAGCGGGAGGAAATAATCCCGGGGAGCTGTTTTTT.

This clonotype was counted many times. The chain combines TRBV20-1 with TRBJ1-2; D is unclear. V was cut by 3 bases and J by 4 bases, with 12 bases left in between. Germline CDR1 is DFQATT and CDR2 is SNEGSKA (reference sequence). The CDR3 spans 13 residues. This chain's CDR3 is CSASSEGGYGYTF. CDR3 coding DNA: TGCAGTGCTAGCTCCGAGGGAGGCTATGGCTACACCTTC.

This clonotype was seen many times. V and J are TRBV27 and TRBJ2-7; D is unclear. Between the trimmed V and J ends, which lost 2 bases and 3 bases, there was a span of 8 bases. The length of the CDR3 is 13 residues. CDR1 is MNHEY and CDR2 is SMNVEV in the germline V gene (reference sequence). The CDR3 nucleotides are TGTGCCAGCAGTTTAGTAGGGAACTACGAGCAGTACTTC. It specifies CASSLVGNYEQYF.

This clonotype was recorded at least ten times. The CDR3 DNA is TGTGCCAGCAGGGGGCTTCGTCGGGGTGAAAAACTGTTTTTT. It specifies CASRGLRRGEKLFF. This sequence joins TRBV6-1 and TRBJ1-4, with a weak D call TRBD1 (5 bases). Germline CDR1 is MNHNS and CDR2 is SASEGT. Trimming removed 6 bases from V and 7 bases from J, with 15 bases in between. This CDR3 region has 14 residues.

This clonotype was counted at least ten times. This chain uses TRBV30 with TRBJ2-7; TRBD2 might be the D (7 bases). This CDR3 region has 13 residues. CDR1 and CDR2 from the germline V gene are GTSNPN and SVGIG (reference sequence). V lost 0 bases to trimming and J lost 6 bases, with 12 bases between them. DNA for the CDR3: TGTGCCTGGAGTGTAATGGGGGGGCGCGAGCAGTACTTC. Amino acids: CAWSVMGGREQYF.

The count of this clonotype is one. The gene calls are TRBV5-6 and TRBJ2-7, with 11 bases that match TRBD2. This CDR3 contains 18 residues. The J segment lost 1 base and the V segment lost 0 bases, leaving 9 bases of the junction unmatched. In germline, CDR1 is SGHDT, CDR2 YYEEEE. CDR3 coding DNA: TGTGCCAGCAGCTTGGGGATCGGTACTAGCGGGAGTTCCTACGAGCAGTACTTC. Amino acid sequence: CASSLGIGTSGSSYEQYF.

The chain has TRBV20-1 and TRBJ2-3, with TRBD1 as a possible D gene (6 bases). V lost 6 bases and J lost 2, with 15 bases in between. This CDR3 comprises 14 residues. CDR1 and CDR2 (germline): DFQATT, SNEGSKA (reference sequence). The CDR3 DNA is TGCAGTGCCAGCAGGGGTACCCCCACAGATACGCAGTATTTT. Protein product: CSASRGTPTDTQYF.

In its sample, this clonotype was seen once. The chain recombines TRBV19 with TRBJ1-5; tentative D call: TRBD1 (5 bases). The CDR3 runs 15 residues. V was cut by 7 bases and J by 0 bases, with 13 bases left in between. CDR1 and CDR2 (germline): LNHDA, SQIVND (reference sequence). CDR3 bases: TGTGCCAGTAAGAAGGGGAAATATAGCAATCAGCCCCAGCATTTT. It specifies CASKKGKYSNQPQHF.

This clonotype has more than one count but fewer than ten. One base away lies a much larger clone, so this may be a sequencing read error. This chain links TRBV5-8 with TRBJ1-1; TRBD1 matches at 7 bases. The CDR3 spans 14 residues. Germline V lookup: CDR1 SGHTS, CDR2 YDEGEE. The CDR3 here is CTSSFGQGDTEAFF. The CDR3 DNA sequence: TGTACCAGCAGCTTCGGGCAGGGGGACACTGAAGCTTTCTTT.

This clonotype has a count of ten or more. One junction end disagrees with the germline gene, perhaps due to a read error. This chain uses TRBV12-3 or TRBV12-4 with TRBJ1-3; 7 bases fit TRBD1. The CDR3 length is 14 residues. The CDR3 region is CASSQTGIGSTIYF. The CDR3 DNA reads as TGTGCCAGCAGTCAGACAGGGATCGGAAGCACCATATATTTT.

This clonotype was counted ten times or more. The V gene is TRBV27, the J gene TRBJ1-5; D is undetermined. The germline V and J ends were trimmed by 6 bases and 6 bases, with 18 bases remaining between them. CDR3 length equals 15 residues. CDR1 MNHEY and CDR2 SMNVEV come from the germline V gene (reference sequence). The CDR3 region has the DNA TGTGCCAGCAGCCCCACCGGCCACGCGGGTCAGCCCCAGCATTTT. This codes for CASSPTGHAGQPQHF.

On this clonotype itself: One junction end disagrees with the germline gene, perhaps due to a read error. This chain joins TRBV2 and TRBJ2-4, with D hard to call. The germline CDR1 and CDR2 sequences are SNHLY and FYNNEI. CDR3 length: 11 amino acids. The CDR3 nucleotides read TGTGCCAGCAGTGAAAAGGGCGCCTTAAACTTC. It yields the protein CASSEKGALNF.

This clonotype was recorded many times. V and J are TRBV6-1 and TRBJ1-1; 11 bases line up with TRBD1. CDR1 is MNHNS, CDR2 SASEGT, per germline. After removal of 6 bases from V and 7 bases from J, the junction contained 13 bases not matched to a gene. This CDR3 is built from 16 residues. CDR3 residues: CASRGRRTGGGLEAFF. The CDR3 DNA sequence: TGTGCCAGCAGGGGAAGGAGGACAGGGGGCGGACTTGAAGCTTTCTTT.